The entry below describes one T cell receptor (beta chain). Its cognate antigen has yet to be identified. No base quality information exists; no much larger clone differs at one position. The sample belongs to a study of response to subunit inactivated influenza vaccine (dated by TCRdb to the late 2010s). A note on the overall study: The study used deep quantitative T cell receptor repertoire profiling to track responses to a trivalent subunit inactivated influenza vaccine. Overall study results and their limits: According to the authors, only a limited number of new T cells may be recruited by each seasonal influenza vaccination.

The CDR3 contains 13 residues, cysteine and phenylalanine counted. Here the CDR3 DNA is all that survives: 39 bases in frame from base 1. The CDR1 and CDR2 encoded by the germline V gene (reference sequence) are SEHNR and FQNEAQ. Trimming removed 2 bases from V and 5 bases from J; the gene matches leave 3 bases unexplained. The library was built by means of RT-PCR. The run used an Illumina HiSeq 2500. In-frame beta chains were kept once TCRdb had trimmed the public reads at Q25 with fastp and called clones with MiXCR. Each entry is one CDR3 protein sequence, shown with its most common DNA and genes. In all, the sample holds about 190,000 distinct CDR3 sequences, and approximately 14% of those were seen once. Roughly 24% of the sample comes from the top ten.

The clonotype was recovered from a man over 45 who received an inactivated influenza vaccine. Donor details come from another sample of the same person, matched by shared clones. The chain is made from TRBV7-9 and TRBJ2-7, with 7 middle bases fitting TRBD1. Sequenced here: CD8+ T cells sorted from PBMCs, sampled approximately 5 days after vaccination. The CDR3 sequence is CASSLLGGHEQYF. The nucleotide sequence reads as follows: TGTGCCAGCAGCTTACTAGGGGGCCACGAGCAGTACTTC.